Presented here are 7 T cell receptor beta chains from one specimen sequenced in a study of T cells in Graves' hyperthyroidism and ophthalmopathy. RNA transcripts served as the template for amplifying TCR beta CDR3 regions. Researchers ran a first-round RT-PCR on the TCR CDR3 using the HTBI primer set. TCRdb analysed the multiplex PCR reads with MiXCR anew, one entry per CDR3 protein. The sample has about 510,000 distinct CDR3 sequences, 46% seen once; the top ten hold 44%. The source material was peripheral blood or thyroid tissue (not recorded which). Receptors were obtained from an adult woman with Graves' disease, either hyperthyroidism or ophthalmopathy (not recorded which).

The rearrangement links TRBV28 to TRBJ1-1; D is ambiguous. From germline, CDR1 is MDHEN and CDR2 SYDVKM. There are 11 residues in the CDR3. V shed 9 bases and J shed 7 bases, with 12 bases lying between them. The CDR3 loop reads CASPTSDEAFF. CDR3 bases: TGTGCCAGTCCTACATCTGATGAAGCTTTCTTT.

CDR3 DNA sequence: TGTGCCAGCACGAAAACCTACGAGCAGTACTTC. It is translated as CASTKTYEQYF. V usage is TRBV2 and J usage is TRBJ2-7; D is uncertain. The ends were cut back, 7 bases at V and 2 bases at J, with 6 bases in the middle. The germline V gene encodes CDR1 SNHLY and CDR2 FYNNEI. The CDR3 is 11 residues long.

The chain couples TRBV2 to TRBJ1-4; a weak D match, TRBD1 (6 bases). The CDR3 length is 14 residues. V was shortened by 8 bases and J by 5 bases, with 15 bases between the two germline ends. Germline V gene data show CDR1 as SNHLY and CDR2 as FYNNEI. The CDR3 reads CASGTGQRNEKLFF. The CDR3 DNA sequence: TGTGCCAGCGGCACTGGACAGCGGAATGAAAAACTGTTTTTT.

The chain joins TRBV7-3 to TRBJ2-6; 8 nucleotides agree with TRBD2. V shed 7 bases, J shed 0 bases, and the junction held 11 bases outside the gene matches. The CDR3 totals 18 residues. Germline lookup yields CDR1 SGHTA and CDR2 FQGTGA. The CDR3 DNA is TGTGCCAGCACAGCCCTAGCGGGCACCGGCTCTGGGGCCAACGTCCTGACTTTC. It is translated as CASTALAGTGSGANVLTF. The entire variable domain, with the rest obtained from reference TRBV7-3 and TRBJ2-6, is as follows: GAGVSQTPSNKVTEKGKYVELRCDPISGHTALYWYRQSLGQGPEFLIYFQGTGAADDSGLPNDRFFAVRPEGSVSTLKIQRTERGDSAVYLCASTALAGTGSGANVLTFGAGSRLTVL.

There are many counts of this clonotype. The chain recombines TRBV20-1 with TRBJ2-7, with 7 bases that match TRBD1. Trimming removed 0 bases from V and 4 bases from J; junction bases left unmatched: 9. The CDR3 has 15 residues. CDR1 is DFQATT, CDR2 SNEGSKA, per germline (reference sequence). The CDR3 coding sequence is TGCAGTGCTAGAGATCCTACAGGGGACATGTACGAGCAGTACTTC. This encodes CSARDPTGDMYEQYF.

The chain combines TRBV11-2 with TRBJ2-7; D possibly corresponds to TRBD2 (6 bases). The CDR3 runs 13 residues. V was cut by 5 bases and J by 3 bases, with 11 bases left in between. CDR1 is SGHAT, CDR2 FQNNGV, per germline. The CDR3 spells CASSPGVDYEQYF. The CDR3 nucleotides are TGTGCCAGCAGCCCGGGGGTGGACTACGAGCAGTACTTC.

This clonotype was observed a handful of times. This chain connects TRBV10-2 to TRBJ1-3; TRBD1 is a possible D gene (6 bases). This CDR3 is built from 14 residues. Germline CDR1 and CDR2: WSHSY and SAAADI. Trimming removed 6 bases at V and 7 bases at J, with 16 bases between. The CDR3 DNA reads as TGCGCCAGCAGGGACAGTCTCAGATCGAACACCATATATTTT. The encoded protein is CASRDSLRSNTIYF.